This is a list of T cell receptor beta chains from one sample in a study of T cells in Graves' hyperthyroidism and ophthalmopathy. TCRdb independently ran MiXCR on the multiplex PCR reads; one entry per CDR3 protein. This sample has 660,000 or so distinct CDR3 sequences; about 20% occur once, and the top ten carry roughly a third. Sample: blood. These receptors were collected from a young man with Graves' ophthalmopathy. Both conserved end residues are part of each CDR3. D genes are given only for firm matches. Where a row states a size, it is once, few, many or the class of an expanded clone; other rows omit it.

d_gene	abundance	j_gene	v_gene	CDR3aa	CDR3nt
.	many	TRBJ2-5	TRBV3-1	CASSQTKETQYF	TGTGCCAGCAGCCAAACGAAAGAGACCCAGTACTTC
.	.	TRBJ2-5	TRBV10-3	CAISAREQETQYF	TGTGCCATCAGTGCCCGGGAGCAAGAGACCCAGTACTTC
TRBD2	.	TRBJ2-7	TRBV27	CAVGGAYEQYF	TGTGCCGTGGGAGGGGCCTACGAGCAGTACTTC
.	.	TRBJ2-5	TRBV10-2	CASSESWGAGETQYF	TGCGCCAGCAGTGAGTCTTGGGGGGCTGGGGAGACCCAGTACTTC
.	.	TRBJ2-1	TRBV29-1	CSVGFSAAYNEQFF	TGCAGCGTTGGGTTCTCTGCGGCCTACAATGAGCAGTTCTTC
.	few	TRBJ2-1	TRBV5-1	CASSFGQERDEQFF	TGCGCCAGCAGCTTTGGGCAGGAGAGGGATGAGCAGTTCTTC
TRBD2	few	TRBJ2-3	TRBV11-2	CASSLRSSGGTDTQYF	TGTGCCAGCAGCTTAAGGTCTAGCGGGGGCACAGATACGCAGTATTTT
.	.	TRBJ1-5	TRBV6-1	CASNRIQSISNQPQHF	TGTGCCAGCAATCGAATACAATCCATAAGCAATCAGCCCCAGCATTTT
.	few	TRBJ2-3	TRBV6-2/TRBV6-3	CASSYSRGQNWADTQYF	TGTGCCAGCAGTTACTCCCGAGGACAAAATTGGGCAGATACGCAGTATTTT
.	few	TRBJ1-5	TRBV20-1	CSAPASGGSNQPQHF	TGCAGTGCGCCCGCCAGCGGAGGTAGCAATCAGCCCCAGCATTTT
.	.	TRBJ1-2	TRBV20-1	CSAITGSGGYTF	TGCAGTGCTATTACAGGGTCGGGAGGCTACACCTTC
.	.	TRBJ2-2	TRBV6-1	CASSRRPDTGELFF	TGTGCCAGCAGTCGAAGACCGGACACCGGGGAGCTGTTTTTT
.	many	TRBJ2-7	TRBV7-2	CASSLLEEGEQYF	TGTGCCAGCAGCTTACTCGAAGAGGGCGAGCAGTACTTC
TRBD2	.	TRBJ2-3	TRBV20-1	CSADWTSGYTDTQYF	TGCAGTGCTGATTGGACTAGCGGGTACACAGATACGCAGTATTTT
.	.	TRBJ1-2	TRBV4-2	CASSQDKGLYGYTF	TGTGCCAGCAGCCAAGATAAGGGCCTCTATGGCTACACCTTC
TRBD1	many	TRBJ2-3	TRBV11-2	CASSFGRGTFADTQYF	TGTGCCAGCAGCTTTGGCAGGGGGACCTTCGCAGATACGCAGTATTTT
TRBD1	few	TRBJ2-5	TRBV25-1	CASSESGQQETQYF	TGTGCCAGCAGTGAATCGGGACAGCAAGAGACCCAGTACTTC
TRBD2	few	TRBJ2-3	TRBV3-1	CASSFWTSGRDTDTQYF	TGTGCCAGCAGCTTCTGGACTAGCGGGAGGGACACAGATACGCAGTATTTT
.	.	TRBJ1-2	TRBV6-1	CASSVVDFNGYTF	TGTGCCAGCAGTGTAGTAGATTTCAATGGCTACACCTTC
.	.	TRBJ2-5	TRBV28	CASTDSETQYF	TGTGCCAGCACCGACTCCGAGACCCAGTACTTC